This entry concerns a single T cell receptor (beta chain). TCRdb re-analysed the PCR reads in MiXCR, keeping a single row per CDR3 protein. The table records 490,000 or so distinct CDR3 sequences, about 25% of them present only once. The CDR3 sequence is 16 residues long. Germline V gives CDR1 MNHEY, CDR2 SVGEGT. Trimming removed 7 bases from V and 2 bases from J; junction bases left unmatched: 11. The sample comes from a study of molecular identifiers for immune sequencing clone quantification. This sequence originates from a human donor in good health. Some libraries in this study had Jurkat cell RNA spiked in. V is TRBV6-2 or TRBV6-3 and J is TRBJ2-7, with TRBD2 matching over 10 bases. The sample consisted of naive CD8+ T cells from blood, with Jurkat cell RNA spiked in. As to subset: FACS-sorted CD8+CD4-CCR7+CD45RA+ naive T cells. The CDR3 DNA sequence: TGTGCCAGCAACCGACCGGGACTAGCGACCGCCTACGAGCAGTACTTC. This translates into CASNRPGLATAYEQYF.